What follows are 14 T cell receptor beta chains derived from one specimen sequenced in a study of PD-1 blockade in classical Hodgkin lymphoma. The protocol was immunoSEQ multiplex PCR, while the TCRdb copy is restricted to in-frame clones and leaves out a portion. The top ten hold approximately 12% of the sample, which has around 96,000 clones, around 80% seen once. Each and every patient relapsed after autologous stem cell transplantation, and patients got differing brentuximab vedotin exposure. Sample: peripheral blood mononuclear cells (PBMCs), taken at baseline. All receptors derive from a human donor with classical Hodgkin lymphoma.

This rearrangement joins TRBV27 to TRBJ2-1, with 13 nucleotides matching TRBD2. J gave up 6 bases and V 6 bases, and 8 bases lay outside the gene matches. The CDR3 length is 16 residues. Looked up from germline, CDR1 is MNHEY and CDR2 is SMNVEV (reference sequence). This chain's CDR3 is CASSPIRLAGGNEQFF. The CDR3 bases are TGTGCCAGCAGCCCCATCCGACTAGCGGGAGGCAATGAGCAGTTCTTC.

The V gene is TRBV5-1, the J gene TRBJ2-4; the D is unclear. Trimming pared 4 bases from V and 8 bases from J, leaving 16 bases between. Per the germline V gene, CDR1 is SGHRS and CDR2 is YFSETQ. The CDR3 contains 14 residues. DNA of the CDR3: TGCGCCAGCAGCGACGCGGCAGGTGGGGACATTCAGTACTTC. Protein product: CASSDAAGGDIQYF. The full variable domain, completed using reference TRBV5-1 and TRBJ2-4, is KAGVTQTPRYLIKTRGQQVTLSCSPISGHRSVSWYQQTPGQGLQFLFEYFSETQRNKGNFPGRFSGRQFSNSRSEMNVSTLELGDSALYLCASSDAAGGDIQYFGAGTRLSVL.

The V call is TRBV11-2, the J call TRBJ2-1, with D hard to call. V lost 1 base to trimming and J lost 0 bases, with 7 bases between them. Germline CDR1 is SGHAT and CDR2 is FQNNGV. The CDR3 runs 15 residues. The CDR3 coding sequence is TGTGCCAGCAGCTTAGGGCGGAGCTCCTACAATGAGCAGTTCTTC. This sequence encodes CASSLGRSSYNEQFF.

J is TRBJ1-1 and V is TRBV5-5; 9 positions agree with TRBD1. V trimming: 4 bases; J trimming: 7 bases; junction bases outside the gene matches: 14. This CDR3 has 16 amino acids. Germline values: CDR1 SGHKS, CDR2 YYEKEE (reference sequence). The CDR3 loop is CASSLRPGTGWNEAFF. The CDR3, as DNA: TGTGCCAGCAGCCTCCGTCCCGGGACAGGGTGGAATGAAGCTTTCTTT.

The rearrangement links TRBV5-8 to TRBJ1-5; TRBD1 might be the D (6 bases). Germline values: CDR1 SGHTS, CDR2 YDEGEE. The CDR3 has 16 residues. Trimming removed 0 bases from V and 6 bases from J, with 16 bases in between. CDR3 DNA: TGTGCCAGCAGCTTGGGGGCCAGGGGTGGAGGTCAGCCCCAGCATTTT. Amino acid sequence: CASSLGARGGGQPQHF.

The rearrangement uses TRBV6-6 and TRBJ2-3, with TRBD2 matching 7 bases. After removal of 0 bases from V and 10 bases from J, the junction contained 4 bases not matched to a gene. From germline, CDR1 is MNHNY and CDR2 SVGAGI (reference sequence). CDR3 length equals 13 residues. This CDR3 is CASSYSGGLSQYF. The CDR3 nucleotides read TGTGCCAGCAGTTACTCGGGAGGGCTCTCGCAGTATTTT.

As for this clone: The sample holds other DNA sequences that translate to the same CDR3. The V and J genes are TRBV7-2 and TRBJ1-3; D may be TRBD1 (5 bases). In germline, CDR1 is SGHTA, CDR2 FQGNSA. V lost 3 bases and J 4 bases, leaving 10 bases between the germline ends. CDR3 length: 14 amino acids. The CDR3 sequence is CASSFGGEGNTIYF. The CDR3 DNA reads as TGTGCCAGCAGCTTTGGGGGTGAGGGAAACACCATATATTTT.

In its sample, this clone was seen a few times. The chain recombines TRBV30 with TRBJ1-1; D unresolved. Looked up from germline, CDR1 is GTSNPN and CDR2 is SVGIG (reference sequence). This CDR3 is built from 14 residues. The V end lost 0 bases, the J end lost 6 bases, and 14 bases lay between the germline ends. The CDR3 DNA reads TGTGCCTGGAGTGTACTCAGGAGTAGGGCTGAAGCTTTCTTT. The encoded protein is CAWSVLRSRAEAFF.

V and J are TRBV5-1 and TRBJ2-1; 10 bases fit TRBD1. This CDR3 has 16 residues. Germline CDR1 is SGHRS and CDR2 is YFSETQ. V lost 4 bases and J lost 6; bases outside the gene matches: 10. In nucleotides, the CDR3 is TGCGCCAGCAGCGGATTGGGACAGGGGAAAGGCAATGAGCAGTTCTTC. As protein: CASSGLGQGKGNEQFF.

The chain couples TRBV25-1 to TRBJ2-3; TRBD2 matches 11 bases. After removal of 1 base from V and 1 base from J, the junction contained 4 bases not matched to a gene. This CDR3 has 17 residues. In germline, CDR1 is MGHDK, CDR2 SYGVNS. CDR3 sequence (DNA): TGTGCCAGCAGTGAATCGGTGACTAGCGGGGGCACAGATACGCAGTATTTT. Protein product: CASSESVTSGGTDTQYF.

The rearrangement links TRBV7-8 to TRBJ2-7; TRBD2 matches at 10 bases. This CDR3 is built from 16 residues. Germline CDR1 is SGHVS and CDR2 is FQNEAQ. V lost 4 bases to trimming and J lost 3 bases; unmatched junction nucleotides: 9. CDR3 DNA sequence: TGTGCCAGCAGCTCGCGATTTAGCGGGAGGAGCTACGAGCAGTACTTC. This translates into CASSSRFSGRSYEQYF. Full variable domain (outside the CDR3, taken from reference TRBV7-8 and TRBJ2-7): GAGVSQSPRYKVAKRGQDVALRCDPISGHVSLFWYQQALGQGPEFLTYFQNEAQLDKSGLPSDRFFAERPEGSVSTLKIQRTQQEDSAVYLCASSSRFSGRSYEQYFGPGTRLTVT.

The gene calls are TRBV10-3 and TRBJ1-1, with D hard to call. Germline V gene data show CDR1 as ENHRY and CDR2 as SYGVKD. V was pared by 3 bases and J by 6 bases, with 11 bases between. This CDR3 region has 13 residues. The CDR3 DNA reads TGTGCCATCAGTGAAAATCCCGGATCTGAAGCTTTCTTT. Protein product: CAISENPGSEAFF.

This sequence joins TRBV9 and TRBJ2-1, with 7 nucleotides matching TRBD1. CDR3 length: 17 residues. V lost 0 bases to trimming and J lost 4 bases; unmatched junction nucleotides: 10. Per the germline V gene, CDR1 is SGDLS and CDR2 is YYNGEE. CDR3 in amino acids: CASSVAWGTVGYNEQFF. The CDR3 coding sequence is TGTGCCAGCAGCGTAGCTTGGGGGACAGTGGGTTACAATGAGCAGTTCTTC.

This clone was counted only a few times. The V call is TRBV19, the J call TRBJ2-2; 8 bases map to TRBD2. There are 14 residues in the CDR3. Trimming removed 4 bases from V and 7 bases from J; junction bases left unmatched: 5. From germline, CDR1 is LNHDA and CDR2 SQIVND (reference sequence). The CDR3 sequence is CASSTLAGRGELFF. CDR3 DNA: TGTGCCAGTAGTACTCTAGCGGGTCGCGGGGAGCTGTTTTTT.